A selection of T cell receptor beta chains follows, all from one sample in a study of Tregs in tolerant kidney transplant recipients. Some clones are missing from TCRdb's copy, which holds only in-frame ones; the method was immunoSEQ multiplex PCR. Here the sample spans roughly 120,000 clones, around nine tenths being singletons. The sequencing input was CD4+ T cells from blood. The receptors stem from a human donor in good health. The CDR3 runs from the conserved cysteine through the conserved F or W. D genes are given only for firm matches. Only part of the rows carry a size: once, few, many, or a class if the clone is expanded.

TRBJ2-7 TRBD2 . TRBV19 CASSIAGGPYEQYF TGTGCCAGTAGTATAGCGGGGGGACCCTACGAGCAGTACTTC
TRBJ1-2 . . TRBV2 CASSVLDYGYTF TGTGCCAGCAGTGTCTTGGACTATGGCTACACCTTC
TRBJ1-1 . . TRBV11-2 CASSLDLGTEAFF TGTGCCAGCAGCTTAGACCTGGGCACTGAAGCTTTCTTT
TRBJ2-5 . . TRBV5-1 CASSRTGQQETQYF TGCGCCAGCAGCCGGACGGGGCAGCAAGAGACCCAGTACTTC
TRBJ2-2 TRBD2 . TRBV5-1 CASSFFVGGLANTGELFF TGCGCCAGCAGCTTCTTCGTCGGGGGACTAGCGAACACCGGGGAGCTGTTTTTT
TRBJ2-5 . once TRBV15 CATSREPRGETQYF TGTGCCACCAGCAGAGAACCCAGGGGAGAGACCCAGTACTTC
TRBJ1-2 . . TRBV6-5 CASSYYQRGGYTF TGTGCCAGCAGTTACTACCAGAGGGGAGGCTACACCTTC
TRBJ2-5 . . TRBV19 CASSIGQLETQYF TGTGCCAGTAGTATAGGACAGCTAGAGACCCAGTACTTC
TRBJ2-2 TRBD1 once TRBV5-6 CASTWGQGAPFGTGELFF TGTGCCAGCACCTGGGGACAGGGGGCCCCGTTTGGCACCGGGGAGCTGTTTTTT
TRBJ2-7 . once TRBV2 CASRRGSSYEQYF TGTGCCAGCAGGAGGGGGAGCTCCTACGAGCAGTACTTC
TRBJ1-2 . . TRBV21-1 CASSRATGPYGYTF TGTGCCAGCAGCCGGGCGACAGGCCCCTATGGCTACACCTTC
TRBJ1-4 . . TRBV9 CASSAGVNEKLFF TGTGCCAGCAGCGCAGGGGTTAATGAAAAACTGTTTTTT
TRBJ1-2 . . TRBV7-2 CASSSTGRQGGYTF TGTGCCAGCAGCTCAACCGGAAGGCAGGGTGGCTACACCTTC
TRBJ2-1 . . TRBV7-8 CASSPSRNYNEQFF TGTGCCAGCAGCCCTTCCCGGAACTACAATGAGCAGTTCTTC
TRBJ1-1 . . TRBV18 CASSVGQDYTEAFF TGTGCCAGCTCAGTGGGGCAGGACTACACTGAAGCTTTCTTT
TRBJ1-6 . . TRBV15 CATSRKTEYNSPLHF TGTGCCACCAGCAGGAAGACGGAGTATAATTCACCCCTCCACTTT
TRBJ1-2 . few TRBV10-1 CASSDGGAGTYGYTF TGCGCCAGCAGTGATGGGGGAGCCGGGACCTATGGCTACACCTTC
TRBJ2-5 . . TRBV13 CASSPAPRLVPQETQYF TGTGCCAGCAGCCCCGCGCCCAGACTGGTGCCCCAAGAGACCCAGTACTTC
TRBJ1-5 . . TRBV19 CASFDTGSSNQPQHF TGTGCCAGTTTCGATACAGGGAGCAGCAATCAGCCCCAGCATTTT
TRBJ1-1 . . TRBV9 CASSRTDSEAFF TGTGCCAGCAGTAGGACCGATTCTGAAGCTTTCTTT
TRBJ2-7 . . TRBV4-2 CASSQEGAGASSYEQYF TGTGCCAGCAGCCAAGAGGGCGCGGGGGCTAGCTCCTACGAGCAGTACTTC
TRBJ2-1 TRBD2 . TRBV4-2 CASSPRGGGSRSRGNEQFF TGTGCCAGCAGCCCCCGGGGGGGAGGGTCGCGGTCCCGGGGGAATGAGCAGTTCTTC
TRBJ2-3 . . TRBV6-5 CASSYSHSTDTQYF TGTGCCAGCAGTTACTCCCATAGCACAGATACGCAGTATTTT
TRBJ2-1 . . TRBV14 CASSQVGGYNEQFF TGTGCCAGCAGCCAAGTCGGAGGATACAATGAGCAGTTCTTC
TRBJ1-6 TRBD1 . TRBV19 CASSTQGAWNSPLHF TGTGCCAGTAGTACACAGGGGGCTTGGAATTCACCCCTCCACTTT
TRBJ2-5 . . TRBV5-6 CASSDSTGAGTQYF TGTGCCAGCTCCGACTCCACGGGGGCGGGGACCCAGTACTTC
TRBJ1-5 . . TRBV18 CASSPDGPLNQPQHF TGTGCCAGCTCACCAGACGGACCTTTGAATCAGCCCCAGCATTTT
TRBJ2-7 TRBD1 . TRBV7-8 CASSTQQGSSGEQYF TGTGCCAGCAGCACCCAACAGGGGAGTTCAGGCGAGCAGTACTTC
TRBJ1-2 . . TRBV5-1 CASSTGQGGNYGYTF TGCGCCAGCAGCACGGGACAAGGGGGAAACTATGGCTACACCTTC
TRBJ1-2 . . TRBV5-1 CASSLGDINYGYTF TGCGCCAGCAGCTTGGGGGACATTAACTATGGCTACACCTTC
TRBJ1-2 . . TRBV4-1 CASSQNGNGRGGYTF TGCGCCAGCAGCCAAAATGGGAACGGGAGGGGAGGCTACACCTTC
TRBJ2-3 TRBD2 . TRBV28 CASSQAGIYTQYF TGTGCCAGCAGTCAAGCGGGGATTTATACGCAGTATTTT
TRBJ1-4 . once TRBV5-5 CASSLGVQGGTNEKLFF TGTGCCAGCAGCTTGGGGGTACAGGGAGGAACTAATGAAAAACTGTTTTTT
TRBJ2-2 TRBD2 once TRBV15 CATSRGGRGRAGELFF TGTGCCACCAGCAGAGGCGGGAGAGGGCGGGCCGGGGAGCTGTTTTTT
TRBJ2-7 . once TRBV27 CASSWEECEQYF TGTGCCAGCAGTTGGGAAGAATGCGAGCAGTACTTC
TRBJ2-5 . few TRBV7-2 CASSLLTREETQYF TGTGCCAGCAGCCTCCTGACGAGGGAAGAGACCCAGTACTTC
TRBJ1-2 . . TRBV27 CASRPAGGATGYTF TGTGCCAGCAGACCAGCCGGGGGGGCGACTGGCTACACCTTC
TRBJ2-7 TRBD2 . TRBV5-4 CASSLGEGLEQYF TGTGCCAGCAGCTTGGGGGAGGGCCTTGAGCAGTACTTC
TRBJ2-7 . . TRBV18 CASSRRDRGAYSYEQYF TGTGCCAGCTCACGCAGAGACAGAGGGGCCTACTCCTACGAGCAGTACTTC
TRBJ2-7 TRBD2 . TRBV5-4 CASSGTGTSGRADTYEQYF TGTGCCAGCAGCGGCACCGGGACTAGCGGGAGGGCTGACACCTACGAGCAGTACTTC
TRBJ2-7 . . TRBV5-8 CASSLDLLPYEQYF TGTGCCAGCAGCTTGGACCTATTACCCTACGAGCAGTACTTC
TRBJ2-1 . . TRBV7-7 CASSPSTGNEQFF TGTGCTAGCAGCCCTAGTACCGGCAATGAGCAGTTCTTC
TRBJ1-1 . . TRBV5-1 CASSSQGNTEAFF TGCGCCAGCAGCTCCCAGGGGAACACTGAAGCTTTCTTT
TRBJ1-6 . . TRBV19 CASSISRDYNSPLHF TGTGCCAGTAGTATAAGCAGGGACTATAATTCACCCCTCCACTTT
TRBJ2-5 . . TRBV6-6 CASSYSGTQYF TGTGCCAGCAGTTACTCGGGGACCCAGTACTTC
TRBJ1-1 . . TRBV14 CASSQDGFRGRGAFF TGTGCCAGCAGCCAAGACGGATTCAGGGGAAGGGGAGCTTTCTTT
TRBJ2-2 . . TRBV27 CASSYQGRRTGELFF TGTGCCAGCAGTTATCAGGGCCGACGGACCGGGGAGCTGTTTTTT
TRBJ1-2 . . TRBV2 CASSLSKQNYGYTF TGTGCCAGCAGCCTCTCGAAGCAGAACTATGGCTACACCTTC
TRBJ2-2 . . TRBV18 CASSLYGGATGELFF TGTGCCAGCTCACTATATGGAGGGGCCACCGGGGAGCTGTTTTTT
TRBJ1-1 . . TRBV18 CASSQRNTEAFF TGTGCCAGCTCACAGCGGAACACTGAAGCTTTCTTT
TRBJ2-7 . . TRBV11-1 CASSLRRGRSYEQYF TGTGCCAGCAGCTTACGCAGAGGCCGCTCCTACGAGCAGTACTTC
TRBJ1-1 TRBD1 once TRBV7-9 CASSLETGEAFF TGTGCCAGCAGCTTGGAGACAGGGGAAGCTTTCTTT
TRBJ2-3 . . TRBV5-1 CASSLEGRRSTDTQYF TGCGCCAGCAGCTTGGAGGGGAGGCGCAGCACAGATACGCAGTATTTT
TRBJ2-1 TRBD2 . TRBV30 CASASAGTSGSYNEQFF TGTGCCTCGGCATCCGCCGGGACTAGCGGGAGCTACAATGAGCAGTTCTTC
TRBJ1-2 TRBD1 . TRBV5-1 CASSQGQDSNYGYTF TGCGCCAGCAGCCAAGGACAGGATAGTAACTATGGCTACACCTTC
TRBJ2-7 . many TRBV5-1 CASSLVQGFEQYF TGCGCCAGCAGCTTGGTACAGGGTTTCGAGCAGTACTTC
TRBJ1-3 . . TRBV9 CASSGPERNTIYF TGTGCCAGCAGCGGGCCAGAGAGAAACACCATATATTTT
TRBJ1-2 . . TRBV7-9 CASSLRGTNYGYTF TGTGCCAGCAGCTTGAGAGGGACTAACTATGGCTACACCTTC
TRBJ2-3 . . TRBV5-4 CASRVGGAVTSTDTQYF TGTGCCAGCAGAGTTGGGGGAGCGGTAACTAGCACAGATACGCAGTATTTT